This T cell receptor beta chain stems from a study of OX40 agonist ivuxolimab in advanced cancers. In the study overall: Enrollees could have had prior anti-PD-1, anti-PD-L1 or anti-CTLA-4 therapy, which more than 30% had received.

Regarding this clone: Its matching antigen is unknown.

Clones were read by immunoSEQ multiplex PCR, and TCRdb kept only the in-frame ones, dropping some. The repertoire holds 55,000 to 65,000 clones, with approximately 92% as singletons. With 1 base removed from V and 9 bases from J, the gap between germline ends came to 4 bases. Germline assignment: CDR1 SEHNR and CDR2 FQNEAQ (reference sequence). The CDR3 sequence is 11 residues long. Study findings and constraints: It was not determined which antigens were specifically recognized by the peripheral T cells that had undergone clonal expansion. Near-lowest levels of clonal expansion characterized partial responders at 0.1-3.0 mg/kg.

The receptor was derived from an adult with an advanced solid tumor such as melanoma, head and neck, liver or kidney cancer. This material consisted of CD4+ or CD8+ T cells sorted from blood, taken in a trial of the OX40 agonist ivuxolimab. The chain is built from TRBV7-9 and TRBJ1-3, with D unclear. The CDR3 sequence: CASSLESTIYF. CDR3 bases: TGTGCCAGCAGCTTAGAAAGCACCATATATTTT.